This record covers a single T cell receptor beta chain. Its antigen is currently unknown. Trimming shortened V by 4 bases and J by 0 bases, and 8 bases separated the two germline ends. The germline gives CDR1 SGHRS, CDR2 YFSETQ. The CDR3 runs to 14 residues. This sample stems from a study of cytomegalovirus exposure and HLA in healthy donors. Study background: When 398 donors were genotyped, 80% to 90% of them were found to fall in the Caucasian-associated ancestry cluster.

Study results and limitations: Specific recognition of CMV antigens was confirmed in vitro for three chains (all CMV-associated). What was likely a sequencing artifact was a cluster of highly shared sequence variants.

A multiplex PCR was run with 60 Vbeta primers and 13 Jbeta primers. How the authors handled the data: An analysis that came later counted 80 million or so unique TCR beta chains, approximately 10 million shared. Only in-frame clones appear in the TCRdb table, and some are missing; sequencing was by immunoSEQ multiplex PCR. V and J calls and clone size are as listed in that table; D and trimming were resolved from the DNA. The sample consists of under 70,000 clones, approximately 80% of them appearing once. The sample comprised PBMCs. The TCR comes from a female donor in good health and CMV-seronegative. The J gene is TRBJ1-3, the V gene TRBV5-1, with D unclear. CDR3 nucleotides: TGCGCCAGCAGCCAGGCGACCTCTGGAAACACCATATATTTT. It translates to CASSQATSGNTIYF.